This TCR beta chain was profiled in a study of T cell changes during pregnancy in multiple sclerosis. TCRdb's table, derived via immunoSEQ multiplex PCR, lists solely in-frame clones and lacks some. The table records 45,000 to 55,000 clones, roughly 92% of them present only once. Remarks on this clone: One junction end disagrees with the germline gene, perhaps due to a read error.

CDR3 length: 18 residues. Germline V gives CDR1 SGHTA, CDR2 FQGNSA. This TCR was recovered from a female donor in good health, enrolled as a control in a pregnancy study. The chain combines TRBV7-2 with TRBJ2-4; the D gene is possibly TRBD2 (6 bases). The specimen was CD4+ T cells from peripheral blood mononuclear cells, collected in the second trimester of pregnancy. CDR3 nucleotide sequence: TGTGCCAGCAGCTTAGCGGAGGGGCTAGGAGGGTCCAAGAACATTCAGTACTTC. Translating it yields CASSLAEGLGGSKNIQYF.